This entry is about one T cell receptor beta chain. CDR3 size: 15 residues. Losses at the gene ends were 5 bases for V and 4 bases for J; bases not matched to a gene: 6. Germline loops: CDR1 LNHDA, CDR2 SQIVND (reference sequence). TCRdb's copy holds only in-frame clones and misses some; the assay was immunoSEQ multiplex PCR. Here the sample spans 250,000 to 300,000 clones, 85% being singletons. This specimen comes from a study of blood T cell repertoires in COVID-19. Study information: The analysed material was cDNA or gDNA that came from T cells, B-cell-depleted T cells, or PBMCs.

The chain combines TRBV19 with TRBJ1-3; 9 nucleotides match TRBD1. The sample comprised peripheral blood. The receptor comes from a man between 45 and 60 years old with active or convalescent COVID-19. Here the CDR3 reads CASSPQDRGGNTIYF. DNA for the CDR3: TGTGCCAGTAGTCCCCAGGACAGGGGCGGAAACACCATATATTTT.